The 9 T cell receptor beta chains below come from one sample, sequenced in a study of shared clonotypes between healthy human individuals. Naive CD8 populations comprised CD45RO-negative cells positively selected for CCR7, excluding terminally differentiated effector memory CD45RA+ cells. Produced via immunoSEQ multiplex PCR; TCRdb's table is partial and in-frame only. The repertoire holds about 2,100,000 clones, with approximately 94% as singletons. The source material was naive CD8+ T cells from PBMCs. These receptor sequences come from a man aged 18 to 30 in good health. Some clones in this sample may be carry-over from other donors' samples.

The gene calls are TRBV15 and TRBJ2-2; the D gene is possibly TRBD2 (5 bases). Trimming removed 2 bases at V and 6 bases at J, with 10 bases between. In germline, CDR1 is LNHNV, CDR2 YYDKDF (reference sequence). The CDR3 spans 14 residues. DNA for the CDR3: TGTGCCACCAGCAGATTGGAGGCGGCCGGGGAGCTGTTTTTT. Protein product: CATSRLEAAGELFF.

The rearrangement uses TRBV7-9 and TRBJ2-5; tentative D call: TRBD2 (6 bases). The CDR3 length is 18 residues. V was trimmed by 5 bases and J by 1 base, leaving 23 bases between them. Germline CDR1 SEHNR, CDR2 FQNEAQ (reference sequence). This CDR3 is CASSHFPGSGSPQETQYF. The DNA for the CDR3 is TGTGCCAGCAGCCATTTCCCGGGTAGCGGTTCCCCCCAAGAGACCCAGTACTTC.

The chain is built from TRBV4-3 and TRBJ2-1, with 8 bases that match TRBD2. The CDR3 is 15 residues long. The junction had 10 bases not matched to a gene; V was cut back by 4 bases and J by 8 bases. Germline values: CDR1 LGHNA, CDR2 YSLEER. The CDR3 nucleotides read TGCGCCAGCAGCCCCGGGACTAGGGGGTTTGATGAGCAGTTCTTC. It specifies CASSPGTRGFDEQFF.

This clone was recorded only once. The chain combines TRBV19 with TRBJ1-2; D not certain. From germline, CDR1 is LNHDA and CDR2 SQIVND (reference sequence). Deletions cut 6 bases from V and 9 bases from J, with 23 bases between. CDR3 length: 15 amino acids. The CDR3 nucleotides are TGTGCCAGTAGCCCCTCGGGTTCGGCGGGAAGGAGCTACACCTTC. Protein: CASSPSGSAGRSYTF.

This chain links TRBV2 with TRBJ2-7, with TRBD2 as a possible D gene (6 bases). V was clipped by 3 bases and J by 5 bases, with 23 bases between them. The CDR3 is 17 residues long. Germline V CDR1 and CDR2: SNHLY, FYNNEI. The CDR3 here is CASSEQPSRHGGDEQYF. CDR3 in DNA: TGTGCCAGCAGTGAGCAGCCCTCGAGACACGGAGGGGACGAGCAGTACTTC.

V gene TRBV15 combines with J gene TRBJ2-5; possibly TRBD1 or TRBD2 for D (6 bases each). V was pared by 4 bases and J by 5 bases, with 20 bases between. CDR1 is LNHNV and CDR2 is YYDKDF in the germline V gene (reference sequence). The CDR3 is 16 amino acids. CDR3 in DNA: TGTGCCACCAGCATTTGGGGGCGCGGGAATTTGGAGACCCAGTACTTC. Protein product: CATSIWGRGNLETQYF. Variable domain in full (rest from reference TRBV15 and TRBJ2-5): DAMVIQNPRYQVTQFGKPVTLSCSQTLNHNVMYWYQQKSSQAPKLLFHYYDKDFNNEADTPDNFQSRRPNTSFCFLDIRSPGLGDTAMYLCATSIWGRGNLETQYFGPGTRLLVL.

The rearrangement joins TRBV27 to TRBJ1-2, with unresolved D. CDR3 size: 16 residues. V gave up 2 bases and J gave up 1 base, with 14 bases separating them. The germline V gene has CDR1 MNHEY and CDR2 SMNVEV (reference sequence). CDR3 nucleotide sequence: TGTGCCAGCAGTTTAGGCCCTGGAGGGTTTAACTATGGCTACACCTTC. Protein: CASSLGPGGFNYGYTF.

As regards this clone: The same CDR3 is also encoded by other DNA sequences in this sample. The V gene is TRBV6-6, the J gene TRBJ1-1; unclear D gene. The V and J ends lost 6 bases and 1 base respectively, with 6 bases between them. Per the germline V gene, CDR1 is MNHNY and CDR2 is SVGAGI (reference sequence). This CDR3 is built from 12 residues. Written as DNA, the CDR3 is TGTGCCAGCAGCCGGGGGAACACTGAAGCTTTCTTT. The encoded protein is CASSRGNTEAFF.

The chain links TRBV7-2 to TRBJ2-7, with TRBD2 matching over 8 bases. With 5 bases clipped from V and 5 bases from J, the junction kept 14 bases outside the gene matches. Germline CDR1 reads SGHTA; CDR2 reads FQGNSA. The CDR3 totals 16 residues. CDR3 coding DNA: TGTGCCAGCAGCCCTAACCGCGGGACTAGTCGCCACGAGCAGTACTTC. It yields the protein CASSPNRGTSRHEQYF. Based on the CDR3 plus reference TRBV7-2 and TRBJ2-7, the full variable domain is GAGVSQSPSNKVTEKGKDVELRCDPISGHTALYWYRQSLGQGLEFLIYFQGNSAPDKSGLPSDRFSAERTGGSVSTLTIQRTQQEDSAVYLCASSPNRGTSRHEQYFGPGTRLTVT.